One sample yielded the 29 T cell receptor beta chains listed below, sequenced in a study of vaccination and CD4 T cells after COVID-19. Sequenced with the Oncomine TCR Beta short-read assay was DNA taken from cultured CD4+ T cells. TCRdb processed the PCR reads anew with MiXCR; each CDR3 protein has one entry. Of about 10,000 distinct CDR3 sequences listed, about 61% were seen once; the top ten hold more than 15%. These receptors' targets are unknown. Treatment: approximately nine-day PBMC culture with coronavirus spike peptide pools or control peptides (ViraFEST assay). The specimen sequenced was CD4+ T cells from blood, cultured in vitro. The receptors were sampled from a human donor who had recovered from COVID-19.

The chain uses TRBV2 and TRBJ1-4; 7 bases are shared with TRBD1. Per the germline V gene, CDR1 is SNHLY and CDR2 is FYNNEI. This CDR3 is 11 amino acids long. Here the CDR3 reads CLTGDNEKLFF. Written as DNA, the CDR3 is TGTCTTACAGGGGATAATGAAAAACTGTTTTTT.

This clonotype showed up just once. The V gene is TRBV6-1, the J gene TRBJ2-7, with 9 bases aligning to TRBD1. CDR1 is MNHNS and CDR2 is SASEGT in the germline V gene. The CDR3 loop spans 12 amino acids. Trimming at V came to 8 bases and at J to 5 bases, leaving 4 bases not matched to a gene. The CDR3 DNA reads as TGTGCCAGCTACACAGGGGGCCACGAGCAGTACTTC. This encodes CASYTGGHEQYF.

The V call is TRBV5-1, the J call TRBJ2-2; D not resolved. CDR3 length: 13 amino acids. Trimming took off 4 bases at V and 8 bases at J, with 12 bases between the two ends. Per the germline V gene, CDR1 is SGHRS and CDR2 is YFSETQ. CDR3 protein: CASSRDTSGELFF. In DNA, the CDR3 is TGCGCCAGCAGCAGAGACACCTCGGGGGAGCTGTTTTTT.

V is TRBV15 and J is TRBJ1-5; 12 nucleotides line up with TRBD1. The germline gives CDR1 LNHNV, CDR2 YYDKDF (reference sequence). CDR3 length equals 16 residues. With V trimmed by 0 bases and J by 5 bases, 2 bases remained unmatched. As DNA, the CDR3 is TGTGCCACCAGCAGAGATGGGACAGGGGGCTATCAGCCCCAGCATTTT. This codes for CATSRDGTGGYQPQHF.

The chain couples TRBV10-1 to TRBJ2-1; TRBD2 aligns across 13 bases. The V and J ends lost 9 bases and 5 bases, in that order; junction bases with no gene match: 4. The germline V gene has CDR1 WNHNN and CDR2 SYGVQD (reference sequence). The CDR3 has 14 amino acids. The CDR3 spells CASPLAGGNNEQFF. The CDR3 DNA sequence: TGCGCCAGTCCACTAGCGGGAGGGAACAATGAGCAGTTCTTC.

CDR3 sequence: CASSPRDGYEAFF. Here the CDR3 DNA reads TGTGCCAGTAGTCCCCGAGACGGGTACGAAGCTTTCTTT. The chain links TRBV19 to TRBJ1-1, with D uncertain. There are 13 residues in the CDR3. The germline gives CDR1 LNHDA, CDR2 SQIVND (reference sequence). Trimming removed 5 bases at V and 8 bases at J, with 15 bases between. The complete variable domain, with remaining parts taken from reference TRBV19 and TRBJ1-1, reads DGGITQSPKYLFRKEGQNVTLSCEQNLNHDAMYWYRQDPGQGLRLIYYSQIVNDFQKGDIAEGYSVSREKKESFPLTVTSAQKNPTAFYLCASSPRDGYEAFFGQGTRLTVV.

This clonotype was recorded a few times. The rearrangement links TRBV7-9 to TRBJ2-3; 7 bases are a match to TRBD1. J lost 5 bases, V lost 5 bases, and 4 bases had no gene match. The CDR3 covers 13 residues. CDR1 and CDR2 (germline): SEHNR, FQNEAQ (reference sequence). CDR3 residues: CASSMTGRDTQYF. CDR3 in DNA: TGTGCCAGCAGCATGACAGGGCGAGATACGCAGTATTTT.

This sequence joins TRBV18 and TRBJ1-2, with TRBD1 matching 7 bases. The CDR3 runs to 14 residues. In germline, CDR1 is KGHSH, CDR2 LQKENI. The J segment lost 2 bases and the V segment lost 3 bases, leaving 3 bases of the junction unmatched. CDR3 nucleotide sequence: TGTGCCAGCTCACCCAAGGACAGGAACTATGGCTACACCTTC. Amino acids: CASSPKDRNYGYTF.

This chain links TRBV18 with TRBJ2-5; D might be TRBD1 (6 bases). This CDR3 is built from 15 residues. V lost 2 bases, J lost 4 bases, and 14 bases lay in between. Germline V gene sequence: CDR1 KGHSH, CDR2 LQKENI. The CDR3 region is CASSPGQQGRETQYF. The CDR3, as DNA: TGTGCCAGCTCACCAGGCCAACAGGGAAGAGAGACCCAGTACTTC.

This sequence joins TRBV28 and TRBJ2-5; the D is unclear. Germline V gene lookup returns CDR1 MDHEN and CDR2 SYDVKM. The ends were cut back, 8 bases at V and 3 bases at J, with 22 bases in the middle. There are 16 residues in the CDR3. CDR3 DNA: TGTGCCAGCTTAGGGTTTGACGGGTTAGGGAAAGAGACCCAGTACTTC. It encodes CASLGFDGLGKETQYF.

The chain links TRBV12-3 or TRBV12-4 to TRBJ2-7, with D possibly matching TRBD1 (6 bases). Trimming took 6 bases from V and 6 from J, leaving 18 bases between them. The CDR3 covers 14 residues. DNA for the CDR3: TGTGCCAGCAGCGCCCACTCAGGGGATGGCGAGCAGTACTTC. Residues: CASSAHSGDGEQYF.

The J gene is TRBJ2-5, the V gene TRBV20-1; no reliable D call. With 6 bases removed from V and 1 base from J, the gap between germline ends came to 12 bases. The CDR3 has 13 residues. Germline-derived CDR1 and CDR2 are DFQATT and SNEGSKA (reference sequence). The CDR3 region has the DNA TGCAGTGCACATCGCCCGTCCCAAGAGACCCAGTACTTC. Translating gives CSAHRPSQETQYF.

The chain uses TRBV2 and TRBJ1-1, with D possibly TRBD1 on 5 matching bases. This CDR3 is built from 14 residues. Germline V lookup: CDR1 SNHLY, CDR2 FYNNEI. Between the trimmed V and J ends, which lost 2 bases and 0 bases, there was a span of 7 bases. CDR3: CASSETGMNTEAFF. The CDR3 DNA sequence: TGTGCCAGCAGTGAAACAGGTATGAACACTGAAGCTTTCTTT.

The chain uses TRBV7-2 and TRBJ1-1, with no clear D. V dropped 1 base and J dropped 0 bases, with 12 bases sitting between them. CDR3 size: 16 residues. In germline, CDR1 is SGHTA, CDR2 FQGNSA. The CDR3 bases are TGTGCCAGCAGCTTAGACGCAGGCAACCTGAACACTGAAGCTTTCTTT. Translating it yields CASSLDAGNLNTEAFF.

The genes are TRBV24-1 and TRBJ1-2, with TRBD1 identical over 9 bases. Per the germline V gene, CDR1 is KGHDR and CDR2 is SFDVKD. The V and J ends lost 4 bases and 5 bases, in that order; junction bases with no gene match: 10. The CDR3 has 16 amino acids. CDR3 amino acids: CATSEASGTGYYGYTF. The CDR3 DNA reads TGTGCCACCAGTGAGGCCTCCGGGACAGGGTATTATGGCTACACCTTC.

This clonotype was recorded only once. This chain joins TRBV6-1 and TRBJ2-4, with D tentatively TRBD1 or TRBD2 (5 bases each). Trimming cost V 7 bases and J 6 bases, with 13 bases left between them. Germline V CDR1 and CDR2: MNHNS, SASEGT. The CDR3 totals 13 residues. The CDR3: CASTQPGTNIQYF. In DNA form, the CDR3 reads TGTGCCAGCACCCAGCCGGGGACAAACATTCAGTACTTC.

The chain employs TRBV7-2 and TRBJ2-1; D may be TRBD1 (6 bases). The CDR3 length is 14 residues. CDR1 SGHTA and CDR2 FQGNSA come from the germline V gene. The V gene lost 0 bases and the J gene lost 8 bases, with 11 bases spanning the gap. CDR3 DNA sequence: TGTGCCAGCAGCTTAGCGGGGGCCGTGGATGAGCAGTTCTTC. It yields the protein CASSLAGAVDEQFF.

CDR3 nucleotide sequence: TGTGCCACCGCCGACTCGGTCGAGCAGTACTTC. It yields the protein CATADSVEQYF. The chain employs TRBV10-3 and TRBJ2-7; D ambiguous. The V end was cut by 10 bases, the J end by 6 bases, with 13 bases between. The CDR3 sequence is 11 residues long. Germline-derived CDR1 and CDR2 are ENHRY and SYGVKD.

The gene calls are TRBV6-1 and TRBJ2-1, with a possible D match to TRBD1 (5 bases). The CDR3 covers 13 residues. The V end was cut by 7 bases, the J end by 8 bases, with 15 bases between. CDR1 is MNHNS, CDR2 SASEGT, per germline. CDR3 coding DNA: TGTGCCAGCACCGACCTCAGGGCAGATGAGCAGTTCTTC. Its protein is CASTDLRADEQFF.

The V call is TRBV5-1, the J call TRBJ1-3; perhaps TRBD1 as D (6 bases). This CDR3 has 14 amino acids. The V gene's germline CDR1 is SGHRS and CDR2 YFSETQ. The ends were cut back, 4 bases at V and 7 bases at J, with 15 bases in the middle. The CDR3 DNA reads as TGCGCCAGCAGCGAAGGCAGGGGAGAGAACACCATATATTTT. It codes for CASSEGRGENTIYF.

The V and J genes are TRBV5-5 and TRBJ2-7; D possibly corresponds to TRBD2 (6 bases). V lost 4 bases to trimming and J lost 3 bases, with 17 bases between them. In germline, CDR1 is SGHKS, CDR2 YYEKEE (reference sequence). The CDR3 covers 15 residues. The CDR3 nucleotides are TGTGCCAGCAGCCCATCCGTGGGGGGTCACTACGAGCAGTACTTC. The encoded protein is CASSPSVGGHYEQYF.

As to this clonotype: A junction boundary mismatches the germline segment, possibly from a read error. The chain links TRBV10-3 to TRBJ2-4, with 7 nucleotides matching TRBD2. Germline lookup yields CDR1 ENHRY and CDR2 SYGVKD. The length of the CDR3 is 14 residues. The CDR3 sequence is CAISDPGGGNIRYF. CDR3 DNA: TGTGCCATCAGTGACCCCGGCGGGGGAAACATTCGGTACTTC.

The chain couples TRBV6-2 or TRBV6-3 to TRBJ1-6; 7 bases fit TRBD1. CDR1 and CDR2 (germline): MNHEY, SVGEGT. The V segment lost 7 bases and the J segment 8 bases; nucleotides outside the gene matches: 8. This CDR3 has 14 residues. The chain's CDR3 is CASKYRDSHSPLHF. The CDR3 DNA reads as TGTGCCAGCAAATACCGGGACAGCCATTCACCCCTCCACTTT.

The rearrangement uses TRBV20-1 and TRBJ2-7; 10 bases are a match to TRBD2. Trimming cost V 4 bases and J 2 bases; bases outside gene matches: 5. This CDR3 region has 14 residues. Germline V gives CDR1 DFQATT, CDR2 SNEGSKA (reference sequence). The CDR3 region has the DNA TGCAGTGCTACTAAGCGGGAGGGCCCCTACGAGCAGTACTTC. This codes for CSATKREGPYEQYF.

This clonotype appeared a few times. This sequence joins TRBV28 and TRBJ1-1, with TRBD1 matching 7 bases. Germline V gene lookup returns CDR1 MDHEN and CDR2 SYDVKM. This CDR3 spans 13 amino acids. After removal of 6 bases from V and 11 bases from J, the junction contained 12 bases not matched to a gene. CDR3 region: CASSPRTGLKAFF. CDR3 nucleotides: TGTGCCAGCAGCCCCCGGACAGGCCTCAAGGCTTTCTTT.

The chain combines TRBV2 with TRBJ1-3; TRBD1 matches 7 bases. The CDR3 is 14 residues long. CDR1 SNHLY and CDR2 FYNNEI come from the germline V gene. The V segment lost 6 bases and the J segment 3 bases; nucleotides outside the gene matches: 5. DNA for the CDR3: TGTGCCAGCAGAGATACAGGGGTTGGAAACACCATATATTTT. Translated, it gives CASRDTGVGNTIYF.

V gene TRBV7-9 combines with J gene TRBJ1-1; D remains unclear. CDR1 and CDR2 from the germline V gene are SEHNR and FQNEAQ (reference sequence). There are 13 residues in the CDR3. V dropped 3 bases and J dropped 1 base, with 6 bases sitting between them. In DNA, the CDR3 is TGTGCCAGCAGCTTTAAGGGGAACACTGAAGCTTTCTTT. Translating it yields CASSFKGNTEAFF.

The chain couples TRBV20-1 to TRBJ2-7; D might be TRBD1 (6 bases). The CDR3 loop spans 14 amino acids. CDR1 and CDR2 (germline): DFQATT, SNEGSKA (reference sequence). Deletions cut 4 bases from V and 2 bases from J, with 15 bases between. Here the CDR3 reads CSATGQLGAYEQYF. Here the CDR3 DNA reads TGCAGTGCTACCGGACAGCTAGGCGCCTACGAGCAGTACTTC.

The J gene is TRBJ2-6, the V gene TRBV5-3, with TRBD1 matching 9 bases. TRBV5-3 is annotated as an ORF whose role is uncertain. The CDR3 extends over 17 amino acids. V was clipped by 2 bases and J by 0 bases; unmatched bases: 3. DNA for the CDR3: TGTGCCAGAAGCTTCCGGGACAGGGACTCTGGGGCCAACGTCCTGACTTTC. Translation gives CARSFRDRDSGANVLTF.